What follows describes a single T cell receptor (beta chain). Antigen: not known. The table came from immunoSEQ multiplex PCR; TCRdb's copy has only in-frame clones and leaves some out. Here the sample spans approximately 40,000 clones, approximately 84% being singletons. This record comes from a study of STAT5B mutations in CD4+ large granular lymphocyte leukemia. Germline CDR1 is LNHNV and CDR2 is YYDKDF (reference sequence). CDR3 length equals 14 residues. Trimming shortened V by 0 bases and J by 6 bases, and 9 bases separated the two germline ends. General study findings and limits: No patients shared main leukemic clonotypes, though 25% to 30% appeared at low frequency elsewhere.

The sequence came from a human donor in good health. The genes are TRBV15 and TRBJ2-1; D gene uncertain. Sequenced material: CD4+ T cells from blood buffy coats. CDR3 in amino acids: CATSRETSGNEQFF. The CDR3 DNA reads as TGTGCCACCAGCAGAGAAACGTCGGGCAATGAGCAGTTCTTC. Filled out from reference TRBV15 and TRBJ2-1, the complete variable domain reads DAMVIQNPRYQVTQFGKPVTLSCSQTLNHNVMYWYQQKSSQAPKLLFHYYDKDFNNEADTPDNFQSRRPNTSFCFLDIRSPGLGDTAMYLCATSRETSGNEQFFGPGTRLTVL.